Described below is a single T cell receptor (beta chain) sequence and its context. Its antigen is not identified. A few pembrolizumab responders had their TCRs sequenced. The data were produced by immunoSEQ multiplex PCR, yet TCRdb's version contains in-frame clones alone and is incomplete. The sample contains 70,000 to 95,000 clones, roughly 80% of which appear only once. These data belong to a study of PD-1 blockade in mismatch repair-deficient tumors. Study information: Patients had about 13 mismatch repair-deficient cancer types and were previously treated and progressing.

General observations from the study: Rapid post-treatment expansion, then contraction, generally preceding radiologic response, marked tumor-resident clones.

The sequenced sample was peripheral blood, obtained 44 weeks after starting pembrolizumab. The TCR sequence derives from an adult with mismatch repair-deficient cancer.

The CDR3 DNA reads TGTGCCAGCAGTGAAGCGATTTTTGGCGGGAGAACGTACGAGCAGTACTTC. Its translation: CASSEAIFGGRTYEQYF. The chain uses TRBV2 and TRBJ2-7; TRBD2 aligns across 7 bases. This CDR3 is built from 17 residues. J gave up 4 bases and V 0 bases, and 12 bases lay outside the gene matches. CDR1 is SNHLY, CDR2 FYNNEI, per germline.